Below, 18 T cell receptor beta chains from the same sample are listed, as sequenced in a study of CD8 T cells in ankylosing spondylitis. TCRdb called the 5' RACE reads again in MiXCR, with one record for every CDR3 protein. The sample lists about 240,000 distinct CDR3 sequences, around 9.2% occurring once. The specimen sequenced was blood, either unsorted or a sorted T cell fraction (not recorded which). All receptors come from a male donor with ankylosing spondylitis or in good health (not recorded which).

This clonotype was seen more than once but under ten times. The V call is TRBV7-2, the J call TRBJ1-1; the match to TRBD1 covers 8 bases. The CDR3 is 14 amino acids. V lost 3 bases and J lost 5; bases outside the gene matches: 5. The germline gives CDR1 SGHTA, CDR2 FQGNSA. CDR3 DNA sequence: TGTGCCAGCAGCTTCCAACAGGGGGGTACTGAAGCTTTCTTT. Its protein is CASSFQQGGTEAFF. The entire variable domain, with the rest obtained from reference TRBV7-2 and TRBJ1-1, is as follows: GAGVSQSPSNKVTEKGKDVELRCDPISGHTALYWYRQSLGQGLEFLIYFQGNSAPDKSGLPSDRFSAERTGGSVSTLTIQRTQQEDSAVYLCASSFQQGGTEAFFGQGTRLTVV.

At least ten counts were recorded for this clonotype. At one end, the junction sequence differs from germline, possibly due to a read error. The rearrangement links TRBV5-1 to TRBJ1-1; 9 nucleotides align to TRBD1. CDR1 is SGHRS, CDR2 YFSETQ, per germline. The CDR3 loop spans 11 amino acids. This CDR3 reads CASSPGTGSIF. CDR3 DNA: TGCGCCAGCAGCCCCGGGACAGGGTCGATCTTT.

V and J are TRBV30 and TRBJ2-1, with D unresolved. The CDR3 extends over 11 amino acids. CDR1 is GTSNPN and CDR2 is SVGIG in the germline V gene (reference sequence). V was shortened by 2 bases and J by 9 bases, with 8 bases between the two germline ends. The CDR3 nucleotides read TGTGCCTGGAGTACAGCCAGTGAGCAGTTCTTC. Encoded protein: CAWSTASEQFF.

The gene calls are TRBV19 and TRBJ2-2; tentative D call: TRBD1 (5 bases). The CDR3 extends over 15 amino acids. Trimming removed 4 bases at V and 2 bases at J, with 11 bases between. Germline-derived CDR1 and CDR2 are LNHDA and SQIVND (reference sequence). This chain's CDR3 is CASSKGQGNTGELFF. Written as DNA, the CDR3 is TGTGCCAGTAGTAAGGGGCAGGGTAACACCGGGGAGCTGTTTTTT.

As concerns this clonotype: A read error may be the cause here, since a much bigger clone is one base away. The CDR3 coding sequence is TGTTCCAGCAGCCTAAGGAGGGGTGCAACTAATGAAAAACTGTTTTTT. This codes for CSSSLRRGATNEKLFF. The chain employs TRBV3-1 and TRBJ1-4, with D tentatively TRBD1 (5 bases). This CDR3 comprises 16 residues. In germline, CDR1 is LGHDT, CDR2 YNNKEL (reference sequence).

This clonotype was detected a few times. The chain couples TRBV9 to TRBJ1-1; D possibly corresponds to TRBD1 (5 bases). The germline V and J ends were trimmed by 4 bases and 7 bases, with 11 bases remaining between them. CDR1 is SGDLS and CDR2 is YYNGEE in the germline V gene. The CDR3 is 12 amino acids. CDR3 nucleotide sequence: TGTGCCAGCAGCCCGGGGGGGTATGAAGCTTTCTTT. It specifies CASSPGGYEAFF.

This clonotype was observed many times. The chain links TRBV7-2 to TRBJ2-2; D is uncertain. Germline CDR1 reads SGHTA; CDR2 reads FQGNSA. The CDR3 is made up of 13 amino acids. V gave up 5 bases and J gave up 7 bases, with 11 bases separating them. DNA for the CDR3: TGTGCCAGCAGCCTAGGGTTAGTCGGGGAGCTGTTTTTT. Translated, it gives CASSLGLVGELFF.

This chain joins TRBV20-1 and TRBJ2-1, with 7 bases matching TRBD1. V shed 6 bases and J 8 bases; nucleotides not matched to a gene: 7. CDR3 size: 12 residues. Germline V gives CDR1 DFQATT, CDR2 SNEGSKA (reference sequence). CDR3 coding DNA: TGCAGTGCCCCGAGGACAGGCCATGAGCAGTTCTTC. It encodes CSAPRTGHEQFF.

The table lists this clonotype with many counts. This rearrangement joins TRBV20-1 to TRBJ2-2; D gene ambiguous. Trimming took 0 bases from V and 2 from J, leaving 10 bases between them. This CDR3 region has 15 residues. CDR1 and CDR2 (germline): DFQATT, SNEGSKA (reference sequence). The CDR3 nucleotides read TGCAGTGCTAGAGACCTAGACAAAAACACCGGGGAGCTGTTTTTT. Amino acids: CSARDLDKNTGELFF.

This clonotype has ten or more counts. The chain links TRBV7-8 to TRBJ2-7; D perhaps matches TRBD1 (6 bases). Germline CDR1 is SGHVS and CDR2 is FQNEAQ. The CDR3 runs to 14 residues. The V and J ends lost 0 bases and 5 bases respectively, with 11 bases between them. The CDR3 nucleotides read TGTGCCAGCAGCTTAGCAGGGGGTCCCAACGAGCAGTACTTC. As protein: CASSLAGGPNEQYF.

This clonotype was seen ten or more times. For the CDR3, the DNA is TGTGCCAGCAGTTACTCGCGGGCAGGGCCGTCCTACGAGCAGTACTTC. Its translation is CASSYSRAGPSYEQYF. This chain joins TRBV6-5 and TRBJ2-7; tentatively, D is TRBD1 or TRBD2 (5 bases each). CDR1 is MNHEY and CDR2 is SVGAGI in the germline V gene. V was trimmed by 0 bases and J by 1 base, leaving 13 bases between them. The CDR3 sequence is 16 residues long.

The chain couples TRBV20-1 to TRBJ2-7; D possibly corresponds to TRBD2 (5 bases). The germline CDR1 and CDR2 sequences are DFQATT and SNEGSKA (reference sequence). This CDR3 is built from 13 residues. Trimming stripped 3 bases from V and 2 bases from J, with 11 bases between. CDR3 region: CSASGNTPYEQYF. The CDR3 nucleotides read TGCAGTGCTAGCGGGAACACTCCCTACGAGCAGTACTTC.

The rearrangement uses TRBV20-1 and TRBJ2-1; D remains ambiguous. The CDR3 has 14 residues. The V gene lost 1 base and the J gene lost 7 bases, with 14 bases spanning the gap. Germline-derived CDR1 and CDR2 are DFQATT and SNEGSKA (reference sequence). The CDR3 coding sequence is TGCAGTGCTAGAGGCGGTGGCCCGAGGAATGAGCAGTTCTTC. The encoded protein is CSARGGGPRNEQFF.

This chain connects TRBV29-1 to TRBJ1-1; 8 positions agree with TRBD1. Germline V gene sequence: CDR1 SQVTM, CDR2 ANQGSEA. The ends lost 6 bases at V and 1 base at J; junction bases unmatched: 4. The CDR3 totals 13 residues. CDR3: CSVGQDWNTEAFF. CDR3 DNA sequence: TGCAGCGTGGGACAGGACTGGAACACTGAAGCTTTCTTT.

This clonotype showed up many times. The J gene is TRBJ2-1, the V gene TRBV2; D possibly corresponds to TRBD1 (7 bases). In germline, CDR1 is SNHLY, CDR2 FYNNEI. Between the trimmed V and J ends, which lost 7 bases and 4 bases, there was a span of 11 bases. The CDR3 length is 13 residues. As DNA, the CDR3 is TGTGCCAGCACGGGGGACAGTTACAATGAGCAGTTCTTC. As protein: CASTGDSYNEQFF.

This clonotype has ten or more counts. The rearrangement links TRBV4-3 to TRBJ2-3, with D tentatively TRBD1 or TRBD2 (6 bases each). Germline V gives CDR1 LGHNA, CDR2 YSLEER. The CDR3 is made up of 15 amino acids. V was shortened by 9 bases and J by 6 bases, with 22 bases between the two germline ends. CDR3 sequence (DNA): TGCGCCAGTAAAAGGGACCACTCCGGGGGCGATACGCAGTATTTT. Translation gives CASKRDHSGGDTQYF.

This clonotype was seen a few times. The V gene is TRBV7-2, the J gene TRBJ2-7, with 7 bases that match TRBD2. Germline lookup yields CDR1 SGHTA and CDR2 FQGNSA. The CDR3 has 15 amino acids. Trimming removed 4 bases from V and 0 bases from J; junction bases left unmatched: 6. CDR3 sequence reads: CASSYRSGASYEQYF. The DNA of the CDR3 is TGTGCCAGCAGCTACCGGAGCGGGGCCTCCTACGAGCAGTACTTC.

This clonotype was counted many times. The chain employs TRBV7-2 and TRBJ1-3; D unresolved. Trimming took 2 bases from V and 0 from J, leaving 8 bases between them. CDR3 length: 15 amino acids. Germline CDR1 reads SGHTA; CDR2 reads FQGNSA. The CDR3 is CASSLRQASGNTIYF. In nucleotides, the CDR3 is TGTGCCAGCAGCTTAAGGCAAGCCTCTGGAAACACCATATATTTT.